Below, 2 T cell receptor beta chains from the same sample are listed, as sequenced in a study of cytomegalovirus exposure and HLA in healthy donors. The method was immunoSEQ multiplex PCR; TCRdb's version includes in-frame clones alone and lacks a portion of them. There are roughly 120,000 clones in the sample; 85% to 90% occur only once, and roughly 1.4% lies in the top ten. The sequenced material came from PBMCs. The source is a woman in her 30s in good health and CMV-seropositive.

CDR3 residues: CASSASQETQYF. The CDR3 DNA follows: TGCGCCAGCAGTGCGAGTCAAGAGACCCAGTACTTC. The V and J genes are TRBV10-2 and TRBJ2-5, with unresolved D. The germline CDR1 and CDR2 sequences are WSHSY and SAAADI. The germline V and J ends were trimmed by 4 bases and 2 bases, with 5 bases remaining between them. The CDR3 runs 12 residues.

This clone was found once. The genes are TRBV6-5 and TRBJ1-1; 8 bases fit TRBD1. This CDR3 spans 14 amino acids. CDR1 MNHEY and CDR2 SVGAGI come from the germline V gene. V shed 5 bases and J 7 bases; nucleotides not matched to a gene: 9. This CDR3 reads CASSHRTDRVEAFF. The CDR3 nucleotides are TGTGCCAGCAGTCATCGGACGGACAGGGTTGAAGCTTTCTTT.